What follows are 15 T cell receptor beta chains derived from one specimen sequenced in a study of STAT5B mutations in CD4+ large granular lymphocyte leukemia. Data came from immunoSEQ multiplex PCR; TCRdb stores just in-frame clones and leaves some out. The repertoire holds 40,000 to 45,000 clones, with roughly 83% as singletons. Material for sequencing was CD4+ T cells from blood buffy coats. The source is a human donor in good health.

The chain recombines TRBV2 with TRBJ2-3; 10 nucleotides align to TRBD2. Germline lookup yields CDR1 SNHLY and CDR2 FYNNEI. J lost 2 bases, V lost 6 bases, and 2 bases had no gene match. CDR3 length equals 14 residues. CDR3 in DNA: TGTGCCAGCAGGACTAGCGGGCACACAGATACGCAGTATTTT. Its protein is CASRTSGHTDTQYF.

The chain has TRBV5-1 and TRBJ2-7; D uncertain. Germline V gives CDR1 SGHRS, CDR2 YFSETQ. The CDR3 is 11 residues long. The V gene lost 3 bases and the J gene lost 3 bases, with 4 bases spanning the gap. The CDR3 sequence: CASSSIYEQYF. CDR3 DNA: TGCGCCAGCAGCTCGATCTACGAGCAGTACTTC.

This clone was detected only a few times. The genes are TRBV23-1 and TRBJ2-7; 8 bases match TRBD2. TRBV23-1 has ORF status, its function being uncertain. V was pared by 2 bases and J by 8 bases, with 8 bases of the junction left unmatched. The CDR3 loop spans 14 amino acids. The DNA for the CDR3 is TGCGCCAGCAGTCAAGAGGAGCGGGAGACCCAGCAGTACTTC. It is translated as CASSQEERETQQYF.

This rearrangement joins TRBV28 to TRBJ1-1; D is perhaps TRBD1 (6 bases). Germline CDR1 MDHEN, CDR2 SYDVKM. Deletions cut 3 bases from V and 4 bases from J, with 9 bases between. The length of the CDR3 is 13 residues. CDR3 bases: TGTGCCAGCAGTTTCACAGGGAGCACTGAAGCTTTCTTT. This encodes CASSFTGSTEAFF.

The rearrangement joins TRBV4-1 to TRBJ1-5; no reliable D call. The CDR3 is made up of 13 amino acids. Looked up from germline, CDR1 is MGHRA and CDR2 is YSYEKL. The ends were cut back, 2 bases at V and 2 bases at J, with 4 bases in the middle. CDR3 bases: TGCGCCAGCAGCCAACGGGGCAATCAGCCCCAGCATTTT. Protein: CASSQRGNQPQHF.

The chain combines TRBV7-2 with TRBJ1-2, with 9 bases identical to TRBD1. Germline loops: CDR1 SGHTA, CDR2 FQGNSA. This CDR3 has 16 residues. The J segment lost 2 bases and the V segment lost 5 bases, leaving 9 bases of the junction unmatched. For the CDR3, the DNA is TGTGCCAGCAGCCGAATAATACAGGGGGCGAACTATGGCTACACCTTC. Residues: CASSRIIQGANYGYTF.

The chain employs TRBV7-2 and TRBJ2-5; the D is unclear. The J call may be wrong; the DNA end is better matched by TRBJ2-7. The CDR3 has 11 amino acids. CDR1 and CDR2 from the germline V gene are SGHTA and FQGNSA. The chain's CDR3 is CASSLYYEQYF. CDR3 nucleotides: TGTGCCAGCAGCTTATACTACGAGCAGTACTTC.

The CDR3: CASSQNMETQYF. CDR3 sequence (DNA): TGTGCCAGCAGCCAAAATATGGAGACCCAGTACTTC. The chain has TRBV14 and TRBJ2-5; D unresolved. There are 12 residues in the CDR3. Germline V gives CDR1 SGHDN, CDR2 FVKESK. Trimming left V 2 bases short and J 5 bases short, with 6 bases between.

The chain couples TRBV2 to TRBJ2-5, with 16 bases that match TRBD2. From germline, CDR1 is SNHLY and CDR2 FYNNEI. The J segment lost 5 bases and the V segment lost 5 bases, leaving 5 bases of the junction unmatched. There are 16 residues in the CDR3. The CDR3 coding sequence is TGTGCCAGCAGTTTGGGACTAGCGGGGGGGGTGGAGACCCAGTACTTC. It encodes CASSLGLAGGVETQYF.

The chain employs TRBV10-3 and TRBJ2-7; 7 nucleotides match TRBD2. Looked up from germline, CDR1 is ENHRY and CDR2 is SYGVKD. V shed 4 bases, J shed 2 bases, and the junction held 8 bases outside the gene matches. There are 15 residues in the CDR3. CDR3 sequence reads: CAISGNSGPAYEQYF. CDR3 nucleotides: TGTGCCATCAGTGGGAATAGCGGGCCTGCCTACGAGCAGTACTTC.

The genes are TRBV30 and TRBJ2-6; no reliable D call. This CDR3 comprises 14 residues. The V end was cut by 1 base, the J end by 1 base, with 5 bases between. Germline V gene data show CDR1 as GTSNPN and CDR2 as SVGIG (reference sequence). CDR3 sequence: CAWSGLSGANVLTF. CDR3 nucleotide sequence: TGTGCCTGGAGTGGGCTGTCTGGGGCCAACGTCCTGACTTTC.

The chain joins TRBV6-5 to TRBJ1-1; no reliable D call. Germline assignment: CDR1 MNHEY and CDR2 SVGAGI. V was clipped by 0 bases and J by 3 bases, with 5 bases between them. The CDR3 covers 13 residues. Here the CDR3 reads CASSYSGYTEAFF. CDR3 in DNA: TGTGCCAGCAGTTACTCGGGGTACACTGAAGCTTTCTTT.

On this clone: Distinct nucleotide sequences in the sample also encode this CDR3. The V gene is TRBV18, the J gene TRBJ1-5, with unresolved D. This CDR3 spans 14 amino acids. The germline CDR1 and CDR2 sequences are KGHSH and LQKENI. The V end was cut by 2 bases, the J end by 2 bases, with 7 bases between. CDR3 sequence: CASSPGLGNQPQHF. The CDR3 nucleotides are TGTGCCAGCTCACCAGGACTGGGCAATCAGCCCCAGCATTTT.

This chain joins TRBV4-1 and TRBJ1-1, with 8 bases lining up with TRBD1. V lost 0 bases to trimming and J lost 1 base; unmatched junction nucleotides: 1. CDR3 size: 15 residues. Germline CDR1 and CDR2: MGHRA and YSYEKL. The CDR3 sequence is CASSQEGQGNTEAFF. CDR3 in DNA: TGCGCCAGCAGCCAAGAAGGACAGGGGAACACTGAAGCTTTCTTT.

This clone was observed a single time. The chain links TRBV10-3 to TRBJ1-1, with D uncertain. Between the trimmed V and J ends, which lost 9 bases and 0 bases, there was a span of 14 bases. CDR3 length equals 14 residues. The V gene's germline CDR1 is ENHRY and CDR2 SYGVKD. CDR3 coding DNA: TGTGCCATTGCGTCAGGTCCTTTGAACACTGAAGCTTTCTTT. Residues: CAIASGPLNTEAFF.